This T cell receptor beta chain was recovered during a study of shared clonotypes between healthy human individuals. Sequencing was performed with immunoSEQ multiplex PCR; in TCRdb, only in-frame clones are kept and a portion is missing. The table shows hundreds of thousands of clones, with around 95% occurring only once. In regard to this clone: Its antigen is still unknown.

Naive CD8 populations comprised CD45RO-negative cells positively selected for CCR7, excluding terminally differentiated effector memory CD45RA+ cells. Findings of the study overall: Larger estimated richness was generally seen in naive subsets than in memory subsets. Rarefaction exposed incomplete sorted-subset sequencing despite large depth.

This sequence originates from a woman in her thirties in good health. Sequencing was done on a sample of naive CD8+ T cells sorted from blood.

CDR3 bases: TGTGCCAGCAGCCAAGCTGGCGGGAGGGTGAAGACCCAGTACTTC. Protein product: CASSQAGGRVKTQYF. This sequence joins TRBV4-2 and TRBJ2-5, with 9 bases lining up with TRBD2. The CDR3 is 15 amino acids. Germline lookup yields CDR1 LGHNA and CDR2 YNFKEQ. V gave up 1 base and J gave up 6 bases; unmatched junction bases: 6.